The TCR beta chain described here comes from a study of blood T cell repertoires in COVID-19. Study-level information: The analysed material was cDNA or gDNA that came from T cells, B-cell-depleted T cells, or PBMCs.

Germline CDR1 is SGHRS and CDR2 is YFSETQ. This CDR3 has 14 amino acids. V shed 3 bases, J shed 7 bases, and the junction held 2 bases outside the gene matches. Libraries were prepared by immunoSEQ multiplex PCR; TCRdb keeps only in-frame clonotypes and omits some of them. The table shows fewer than 400,000 clones, with around 87% occurring only once. This study enrolled people aged about 18 to 100 from around 25 US geographic areas. Participant-reported clinical history was the basis for cohort assignment. The study counted Cohort 3 donors as recovered given two negative PCRs, clearance, or symptom resolution. This clone was counted once.

Sample: PBMCs or T cells enriched from blood (not recorded which). The clonotype originates from a woman in her fifties or sixties who had recovered from COVID-19. The rearrangement joins TRBV5-1 to TRBJ1-6; 9 nucleotides align to TRBD1. Here the CDR3 DNA reads TGCGCCAGCAGCTGGGACAGGGAAAATTCACCCCTCCACTTT. It encodes CASSWDRENSPLHF.